The clone carrying this TCR beta chain occurred many times. The target antigen is unknown. Each CDR3 protein gets one entry after TCRdb re-called the 5' RACE reads with MiXCR. Of 17,000 or so distinct CDR3 sequences in the sample, about 10% are singletons; the top ten hold over 25%. This entry comes from a study of neurological immune-mediated disorders. General study points: The greatest TCR clonal expansion appeared in HTLV-1-associated myelopathy and the smallest, falling below healthy controls, in multiple sclerosis.

Trimming cost V 4 bases and J 1 base, with 16 bases left between them. The CDR3 sequence is 15 residues long. Germline assignment: CDR1 SQVTM and CDR2 ANQGSEA. The sorted libraries were made from fewer than 1.3 million CD4+ or CD8+ T cells. Sequenced: CD8+ T cells from blood. This sequence was found in a woman aged 50 to 60 in good health. The gene calls are TRBV29-1 and TRBJ2-5, with a possible D match to TRBD2 (6 bases). CDR3 region: CSVGGVVESQETQYF. CDR3 nucleotides: TGCAGCGTTGGGGGGGTTGTGGAAAGCCAAGAGACCCAGTACTTC.